This record looks at one TCR beta chain sequence and its context. Its antigen target is currently unknown. The record has no base qualities; no much larger clone is one base away. The sample belongs to a study of coeliac disease (dated by TCRdb to the early 2020s). In terms of the full investigation: Coeliac patients were categorised as having newly diagnosed active disease, refractory coeliac disease type I, or disease controlled by a gluten-free diet. Refractory coeliac disease type I was defined as no response to a gluten-free diet for over 12 months, with immunophenotypically normal intraepithelial cells. Of the approximately 30 patients in the full study, about 22 had coeliac disease confirmed by serology and 8 were controls with non-small intestinal disorders. The study applied next-generation sequencing of rearranged TRB and TRG CDR3 regions to small intestinal lymphocyte fractions from coeliac and non-coeliac patients. High-resolution HLA typing was unavailable, so biased TRBV7-2 usage was queried as a proof of principle. The study was aimed at characterising TR repertoires of small intestinal T cells in active, refractory type I and gluten-free-diet-treated coeliac disease. TRB sequencing was successfully performed on samples from some 27 subjects, among which 20 to 25 paired bulk unsorted intraepithelial and lamina propria cell samples were included.

The method behind the library was the immunoSEQ multiplex PCR assay. The TR loci underwent multiplexed PCR amplification, with J gene segments targeted by reverse primers and V gene segments targeted by forward primers. The Illumina HiSeq System was used to sequence the amplified CDR3 regions. Concerning the study's data processing: To strip out PCR and sequencing errors and collapse the data into unique sequences, a nearest-neighbour algorithm merged closely related reads. Repertoires were summarised by clonality and by T cell density, defined as TR molecules per amount of genomic DNA input. CDR3 amino acid sequences present in at least 80% of unsorted samples were defined as public TRs, and these public TRs were then tested for differential abundance between coeliac and control samples. Every lamina propria sample was checked against a list of approximately 220 published gliadin-specific TRB sequences. Differences in clonality and density between disease groups were tested by Kruskal-Wallis tests, followed by Dunn post-tests. What TCRdb holds here is the immuneACCESS table cut down to in-frame rearrangements. Part of the clones is not present; checked against another copy, under half of the missing clones reflect an unresolved V gene, and the others are unexplained. V and J calls plus clone size are reproduced from that table; the DNA served to infer D and trimming. This sample has 4,000 to 6,000 clones in its table, and under 65% of those were observed once. Roughly 10% of the sample is held by the ten biggest clonotypes.

Aliquots of fewer than 600,000 cells were frozen in DMSO/FBS in liquid nitrogen, and a single aliquot per fraction was used for sequencing. Endoscopy and small intestinal biopsy were performed in all 30 patients in the study. Lamina propria cells were released by collagenase digestion of the biopsy tissue remaining after intraepithelial cell isolation. The Qiagen DNeasy blood extraction kit was used to extract genomic DNA from the frozen unsorted cell fractions. The CDR3 runs 16 amino acids, cysteine and phenylalanine included. Of the read, only the CDR3 DNA is kept; its 48 bases are in frame from base 1. CDR1 and CDR2, looked up from the germline V gene, are SGDLS and YYNGEE. The paper's findings and limits, for the study overall: TRB repertoires were found to be largely private, with most amino acid sequences unique to one sample, and no significant difference in V-gene usage was found between disease groups. Lower clonality than in controls was observed in the TRB and TRG repertoires of active coeliac intraepithelial and lamina propria samples, suggesting that diverse T cells were recruited. Published gliadin-specific TRB sequences were found in about 55% of the 18 coeliac lamina propria samples but in only 1 of 6 controls. The authors judged the approach to be unsuitable for unbiased detection of gliadin-specific T cells, because gliadin-specific T cells are scarce and rarely shared between patients. The separation of intraepithelial from lamina propria cells did not yield high-purity fractions, so cross-contamination between compartments was possible.

The sequence joins TRBV9 to TRBJ2-5; TRBD2 is a possible D gene, resting on 5 matching bases. The end of the DNA aligns better with TRBJ2-7, so the J call may be wrong. This TCR derives from a woman in her 70s with celiac disease. Input material: lamina propria lymphocytes from the gut. In the paper's terms, the cell subset or site label means: lamina propria cell (LPC) fraction of small intestinal biopsy. Here is the DNA: TGTGCCAGCAGCCGGATTGATGGGAGTCATCTGTACGAGCAGTACTTC. Its product reads: CASSRIDGSHLYEQYF.